The source of this T cell receptor beta chain is a study of blood T cell repertoires in COVID-19. The V segment lost 5 bases and the J segment 10 bases; nucleotides outside the gene matches: 9. Germline V gives CDR1 MNHNY, CDR2 SVGAGI (reference sequence). CDR3 length equals 15 residues. Assay used: immunoSEQ multiplex PCR; TCRdb lists only in-frame clones, some missing. The table lists a few hundred thousand clones, about 80% of them singletons. This TCR came from a person between 70 and 80 years old with COVID-19, enrolled during active disease. Source material: peripheral blood. The chain is built from TRBV6-6 and TRBJ1-6, with 9 bases lining up with TRBD1. The CDR3 DNA follows: TGTGCCAGCAGTCGCGCCGGGACAGGGAACTCACCCCTCCACTTT. This translates into CASSRAGTGNSPLHF.